The entry below gives a single TCR beta chain sequence along with its context. Per the study methods: The authors estimated nucleated cell counts from reference gene primer amplification. Data came from immunoSEQ multiplex PCR; TCRdb stores just in-frame clones and leaves some out. The D gene and trimming were derived from the DNA, and the V and J assignments and clone size from that table. The data contain tens of thousands of clones, roughly 90% of them seen just once; the ten biggest clones take up 2.5% to 3%. The data are from a study of blood T cell repertoires in COVID-19. Study-wide background: Some COVID-19 samples were acute and others convalescent; all came from the United States, Italy and Spain. PBMCs, B-cell-depleted T cells, or T cells were the source of the cDNA or gDNA that made up the material.

The CDR3 is 15 residues long. Losses at the gene ends were 0 bases for V and 4 bases for J; bases not matched to a gene: 4. Germline CDR1 reads SGDLS; CDR2 reads YYNGEE. Sequenced sample: peripheral blood. This receptor was obtained from an older man with acute or convalescent COVID-19. V gene TRBV9 combines with J gene TRBJ1-5, with TRBD1 matching over 7 bases. CDR3 in DNA: TGTGCCAGCAGCGTAGGGACAGGAACTAATCAGCCCCAGCATTTT. Encoded protein: CASSVGTGTNQPQHF.